Listed below are T cell receptor beta chains from one sample, sequenced in a study of T-cell memory formation after mild COVID-19. TCRdb analysed the 5' RACE reads with MiXCR anew, one entry per CDR3 protein. Altogether some 320,000 distinct CDR3 sequences are present, approximately 15% being singletons, with the ten largest covering about a fifth. Sequencing used PBMCs or a T cell subset sorted from them (not recorded which). The receptors come from a man younger than 35 who had mild COVID-19 (a few samples of this study predate the infection). Cell type and time point are not known. The conserved cysteine and the conserved F or W are not part of the CDR3 here.

v_gene: TRBV29-1
CDR3aa: SVESGGRTEAF

v_gene: TRBV7-9
CDR3aa: ASSHAARFQETQY

v_gene: TRBV7-2
CDR3aa: ASSLDGTVLTQETQY

v_gene: TRBV29-1
CDR3aa: SVDAGGGTQY

v_gene: TRBV14
CDR3aa: ASSRNRRETQY

v_gene: TRBV19
CDR3aa: ASSMPGRWGIYEQY

v_gene: TRBV2
CDR3aa: ASSFTGLMNTEAF

v_gene: TRBV5-1
CDR3aa: ASSLALGGGTQETQY

v_gene: TRBV6-2/TRBV6-3
CDR3aa: ASSYPLETQY

v_gene: TRBV11-3
CDR3aa: ASSPDSPRPNEQF

v_gene: TRBV27
CDR3aa: ASSPAVGPLYQPQH

v_gene: TRBV4-1
CDR3aa: ASSLYETGDYNEQF

v_gene: TRBV6-2/TRBV6-3
CDR3aa: ASCPGLAGQETLY

v_gene: TRBV7-9
CDR3aa: ASSFEGAVEQY

v_gene: TRBV2
CDR3aa: ASSGTGGTGANVLT

v_gene: TRBV6-1
CDR3aa: ASSEEGPGELF

v_gene: TRBV10-3
CDR3aa: AISESGNTEAF

v_gene: TRBV5-1
CDR3aa: ASSVKRSTGTNTEAF

v_gene: TRBV24-1
CDR3aa: ATSDPQGQPQH

v_gene: TRBV6-9
CDR3aa: ASPHTSYNEQF

v_gene: TRBV24-1
CDR3aa: ATSDPYRADTQY

v_gene: TRBV6-5
CDR3aa: ASSYGVGDGYT